This T cell receptor (beta chain) was sequenced for a study of T cells in Graves' hyperthyroidism and ophthalmopathy. CDR1 is SQVTM and CDR2 is ANQGSEA in the germline V gene. The CDR3 is 12 amino acids. This clonotype occurred a few times. The antigen remains unidentified. Amplified regions were TCR beta CDR3 sequences from RNA transcripts. RT-PCR in the first round (using the HTBI primer set) targeted the TCR CDR3. TCRdb re-derived calls from the multiplex PCR reads in MiXCR, one entry per CDR3 protein. The top ten clones hold approximately 7.2% of a sample with about 640,000 distinct CDR3 sequences, 45% of them seen once. Regarding the study as a whole: Onset of ophthalmopathy came a median approximately 6 months after the model predicted it.

The rearrangement links TRBV29-1 to TRBJ2-7; 7 bases agree with TRBD1. The sample was peripheral blood or thyroid tissue (not recorded which). The receptor's source is an adult man with Graves' disease, either hyperthyroidism or ophthalmopathy (not recorded which). The CDR3 protein is CSADRVRLEQYF. As DNA, the CDR3 is TGCAGTGCCGACAGGGTTCGGCTCGAGCAGTACTTC.